One and the same sample provided the 14 T cell receptor beta chains below, sequenced in a study of CD4 T cells in relation to SARS-CoV-2 and coronaviruses. Antigens for these TCRs are unknown. TCRdb's copy holds only in-frame clones and misses some; the assay was immunoSEQ multiplex PCR. This sample has 36,000 or so clones, with 70% to 85% found just once. Input material: memory CD4+ T cells from PBMCs, cultured in vitro. These receptors were taken from an adult with COVID-19.

The CDR3 spells CASSFRGQETQYF. CDR3 DNA: TGTGCCAGCAGCTTTAGGGGGCAAGAGACCCAGTACTTC. The V and J genes are TRBV7-9 and TRBJ2-5; a possible D gene is TRBD1 (6 bases). The CDR3 is 13 residues long. V was trimmed by 3 bases and J by 2 bases, leaving 7 bases between them. The germline V gene encodes CDR1 SEHNR and CDR2 FQNEAQ (reference sequence).

The chain uses TRBV28 and TRBJ2-7; no definite D call. This CDR3 is built from 14 residues. Trimming shortened V by 7 bases and J by 5 bases, and 18 bases separated the two germline ends. The germline V gene has CDR1 MDHEN and CDR2 SYDVKM. The CDR3 region is CASIGVLAGDEQYF. The CDR3 DNA reads as TGTGCCAGCATAGGCGTCCTCGCAGGTGACGAGCAGTACTTC.

This chain links TRBV5-1 with TRBJ2-5, with 7 nucleotides matching TRBD1. Trimming took 0 bases from V and 3 from J; bases not matched to a gene: 5. This CDR3 is built from 15 residues. Germline loops: CDR1 SGHRS, CDR2 YFSETQ. The DNA of the CDR3 is TGCGCCAGCAGCTTGGGGGACAGACCTAAAGAGACCCAGTACTTC. Translated, it gives CASSLGDRPKETQYF.

The chain employs TRBV29-1 and TRBJ2-5, with no clear D. There are 13 residues in the CDR3. Germline V gene lookup returns CDR1 SQVTM and CDR2 ANQGSEA. Deletions cut 3 bases from V and 1 base from J, with 9 bases between. CDR3 loop: CSVEPPLQETQYF. The CDR3 DNA sequence: TGCAGCGTTGAGCCACCCCTCCAAGAGACCCAGTACTTC. Together with reference TRBV29-1 and TRBJ2-5, the CDR3 gives the full variable domain: SAVISQKPSRDICQRGTSLTIQCQVDSQVTMMFWYRQQPGQSLTLIATANQGSEATYESGFVIDKFPISRPNLTFSTLTVSNMSPEDSSIYLCSVEPPLQETQYFGPGTRLLVL.

The chain links TRBV27 to TRBJ2-1; D tentatively reads TRBD1 or TRBD2 (5 bases each). CDR1 MNHEY and CDR2 SMNVEV come from the germline V gene (reference sequence). V lost 7 bases to trimming and J lost 7 bases, with 8 bases between them. This CDR3 spans 11 amino acids. CDR3 in amino acids: CASTWGNEQFF. The CDR3 coding sequence is TGTGCCAGCACATGGGGGAATGAGCAGTTCTTC.

The V gene is TRBV7-9, the J gene TRBJ2-1; 9 bases map to TRBD2. This CDR3 is 16 amino acids long. The J segment lost 7 bases and the V segment lost 5 bases, leaving 12 bases of the junction unmatched. Per germline, CDR1 SEHNR and CDR2 FQNEAQ (reference sequence). The DNA for the CDR3 is TGTGCCAGCAGCCGCCGGCGGGAGGGCCAGGGGAATGAGCAGTTCTTC. Residues: CASSRRREGQGNEQFF.

This clone turned up a few times. The rearrangement uses TRBV3-1 (or the pseudogene TRBV3-2) and TRBJ1-6; unclear D gene. The germline V gene encodes CDR1 LGHDT and CDR2 YNNKEL (reference sequence). The V gene lost 0 bases and the J gene lost 4 bases, with 10 bases spanning the gap. CDR3 size: 16 residues. The CDR3: CASSQDYRRYNSPLHF. CDR3 sequence (DNA): TGTGCCAGCAGCCAAGACTATAGGAGGTATAATTCACCCCTCCACTTT.

This clone was found a few times. The chain couples TRBV30 to TRBJ2-2, with no clear D. This CDR3 comprises 12 residues. Per the germline V gene, CDR1 is GTSNPN and CDR2 is SVGIG (reference sequence). Trimming cost V 2 bases and J 3 bases, with 4 bases left between them. This CDR3 reads CAWSHDTGELFF. The DNA of the CDR3 is TGTGCCTGGAGTCATGACACCGGGGAGCTGTTTTTT.

The chain carries TRBV7-8 and TRBJ2-6, with TRBD1 matching over 11 bases. The germline V gene has CDR1 SGHVS and CDR2 FQNEAQ. J gave up 3 bases and V 2 bases, and 9 bases lay outside the gene matches. CDR3 length: 19 amino acids. CDR3 bases: TGTGCCAGCAGCTTACCATTAGGGACAGGGGGTTATGGGGCCAACGTCCTGACTTTC. Translation gives CASSLPLGTGGYGANVLTF.

This chain links TRBV29-1 with TRBJ2-3; a possible D gene is TRBD2 (6 bases). Trimming stripped 4 bases from V and 3 bases from J, with 14 bases between. The germline CDR1 and CDR2 sequences are SQVTM and ANQGSEA. The CDR3 has 14 residues. CDR3: CSVVGPGRTDTQYF. CDR3 nucleotide sequence: TGCAGCGTTGTAGGGCCGGGGAGGACAGATACGCAGTATTTT.

V and J are TRBV28 and TRBJ1-6, with TRBD1 as a possible D gene (6 bases). Per germline, CDR1 MDHEN and CDR2 SYDVKM. The CDR3 loop spans 16 amino acids. Trimming cost V 2 bases and J 8 bases, with 16 bases left between them. CDR3 nucleotide sequence: TGTGCCAGCAGTTTAGGGGGCCAGTCTTACGATTCACCCCTCCACTTT. This translates into CASSLGGQSYDSPLHF.

The V and J genes are TRBV7-6 and TRBJ2-3; 7 bases align to TRBD1. This CDR3 region has 14 residues. The germline V gene has CDR1 SGHVS and CDR2 FNYEAQ. The trim removed 3 bases at V and 0 bases at J, leaving 0 bases unmatched. As DNA, the CDR3 is TGTGCCAGCAGCTTGACAGGGAGCACAGATACGCAGTATTTT. This gives the protein CASSLTGSTDTQYF.

The chain recombines TRBV9 with TRBJ2-4, with D perhaps TRBD1 or TRBD2 (5 bases each). The CDR3 loop spans 15 amino acids. Germline loops: CDR1 SGDLS, CDR2 YYNGEE. V was trimmed by 0 bases and J by 8 bases, leaving 15 bases between them. CDR3 sequence reads: CASSVEGITRDIQYF. For the CDR3, the DNA is TGTGCCAGCAGCGTAGAGGGGATTACGAGGGACATTCAGTACTTC. Together with reference TRBV9 and TRBJ2-4, the CDR3 gives the full variable domain: DSGVTQTPKHLITATGQRVTLRCSPRSGDLSVYWYQQSLDQGLQFLIQYYNGEERAKGNILERFSAQQFPDLHSELNLSSLELGDSALYFCASSVEGITRDIQYFGAGTRLSVL.

This chain links TRBV14 with TRBJ2-6; 7 bases map to TRBD2. The V and J ends lost 1 base and 0 bases, in that order; junction bases with no gene match: 12. This CDR3 has 20 amino acids. Germline assignment: CDR1 SGHDN and CDR2 FVKESK. The CDR3 protein is CASSQVSFLAAISGANVLTF. The CDR3 DNA follows: TGTGCCAGCAGCCAAGTCTCTTTCCTAGCGGCGATCTCTGGGGCCAACGTCCTGACTTTC.